The source of this T cell receptor (beta chain) is a study of blood T cell dynamics during melanoma immunotherapy. This clone was counted between two and nine times. The protocol was immunoSEQ multiplex PCR, while the TCRdb copy is restricted to in-frame clones and leaves out a portion. Among around 9,000 clones listed, 87% were seen once. Time point specified: week 3, after first cycle of checkpoint inhibitor. Germline-derived CDR1 and CDR2 are SGHTA and FQGNSA. V shed 5 bases and J 3 bases; nucleotides not matched to a gene: 6. The length of the CDR3 is 14 residues. This receptor was taken from a human donor with melanoma. The chain uses TRBV7-2 and TRBJ2-7; 8 bases are a match to TRBD1. Material: blood, obtained from a patient treated with checkpoint blockade. The CDR3 spells CASSPRTGYYEQYF. The CDR3 DNA is TGTGCCAGCAGCCCCAGGACAGGGTACTACGAGCAGTACTTC.